These 10 T cell receptor beta chains came from one sample sequenced in a study of blood T cell repertoires in COVID-19. Measured with immunoSEQ multiplex PCR; TCRdb has only the in-frame clones, and not every one. The sample yields fewer than 45,000 clones, around 81% seen once. The specimen sequenced was peripheral blood. The receptor set was obtained from a human donor in a cohort sampled during active COVID-19.

The V call is TRBV11-2, the J call TRBJ2-7; tentatively, D is TRBD2 (6 bases). The V and J ends lost 1 base and 2 bases respectively, with 15 bases between them. This CDR3 is built from 16 residues. Per germline, CDR1 SGHAT and CDR2 FQNNGV. CDR3 bases: TGTGCCAGCAGCTTAGTTTCGGGAGACAGAGCCTACGAGCAGTACTTC. Its translation: CASSLVSGDRAYEQYF.

V is TRBV11-3 and J is TRBJ2-2; 7 bases map to TRBD1. Trimming at V came to 4 bases and at J to 7 bases, leaving 6 bases not matched to a gene. The CDR3 sequence is 14 residues long. Germline V gene lookup returns CDR1 SGHNT and CDR2 YENEEA. In DNA form, the CDR3 reads TGTGCCAGCAGCTCCCCGCGGACAGGCGGGGAGCTGTTTTTT. Translated: CASSSPRTGGELFF.

The chain is built from TRBV11-2 and TRBJ1-1, with D tentatively TRBD1 (5 bases). CDR1 is SGHAT and CDR2 is FQNNGV in the germline V gene. The CDR3 extends over 16 amino acids. The V end was cut by 5 bases, the J end by 1 base, with 17 bases between. The CDR3: CASSPTRGQGNTEAFF. The CDR3 DNA reads TGTGCCAGCAGCCCGACCCGCGGCCAGGGGAACACTGAAGCTTTCTTT. The whole variable domain, remainder taken from reference TRBV11-2 and TRBJ1-1, is EAGVAQSPRYKIIEKRQSVAFWCNPISGHATLYWYQQILGQGPKLLIQFQNNGVVDDSQLPKDRFSAERLKGVDSTLKIQPAKLEDSAVYLCASSPTRGQGNTEAFFGQGTRLTVV.

This chain joins TRBV5-4 and TRBJ2-5; D not resolved. The germline V gene encodes CDR1 SGHNT and CDR2 YYREEE (reference sequence). The V and J ends lost 4 bases and 0 bases respectively, with 10 bases between them. This CDR3 region has 14 residues. DNA for the CDR3: TGTGCCAGCAGCCGCGCGGCGGACCAAGAGACCCAGTACTTC. It translates to CASSRAADQETQYF.

The gene calls are TRBV6-2 or TRBV6-3 and TRBJ1-5; 7 bases are a match to TRBD1. Germline loops: CDR1 MNHEY, CDR2 SVGEGT. The CDR3 consists of 13 residues. V lost 6 bases to trimming and J lost 4 bases; unmatched junction nucleotides: 3. The CDR3 spells CASSDRENQPQHF. The CDR3 nucleotides read TGTGCCAGCAGCGACAGGGAGAATCAGCCCCAGCATTTT.

V and J are TRBV7-9 and TRBJ2-3, with a tentative D call TRBD2 (5 bases). Deletions cut 3 bases from V and 4 bases from J, with 11 bases between. The CDR3 is 14 amino acids. Germline values: CDR1 SEHNR, CDR2 FQNEAQ (reference sequence). DNA for the CDR3: TGTGCCAGCAGCTTGGACTTCCAAGCAGATACGCAGTATTTT. Translation gives CASSLDFQADTQYF.

V is TRBV5-1 and J is TRBJ2-7, with a possible D match to TRBD1 (6 bases). The V and J ends lost 4 bases and 2 bases respectively, with 13 bases between them. CDR3 length: 14 amino acids. From germline, CDR1 is SGHRS and CDR2 YFSETQ. The CDR3 sequence is CASSHGQLAYEQYF. DNA of the CDR3: TGCGCCAGCAGCCACGGACAGCTTGCCTACGAGCAGTACTTC.

This clone was seen a few times. This CDR3 reads CASSQEGQGGYNEQFF. CDR3 DNA sequence: TGCGCCAGCAGCCAAGAAGGGCAGGGGGGATACAATGAGCAGTTCTTC. J is TRBJ2-1 and V is TRBV4-3, with D perhaps matching TRBD1 (7 bases). The germline gives CDR1 LGHNA, CDR2 YSLEER. Trimming removed 0 bases at V and 4 bases at J, with 13 bases between. CDR3 length: 16 residues.

The chain couples TRBV7-2 to TRBJ2-1; 7 nucleotides line up with TRBD1. CDR1 is SGHTA, CDR2 FQGNSA, per germline. The CDR3 has 17 residues. V was clipped by 0 bases and J by 0 bases; unmatched bases: 5. The chain's CDR3 is CASSLATGTASYNEQFF. The DNA for the CDR3 is TGTGCCAGCAGCTTAGCGACCGGGACAGCCTCCTACAATGAGCAGTTCTTC.

The chain combines TRBV7-9 with TRBJ2-1, with 13 bases that match TRBD2. CDR1 and CDR2 (germline): SEHNR, FQNEAQ (reference sequence). This CDR3 has 16 residues. Trimming cost V 1 base and J 8 bases; bases outside gene matches: 5. In nucleotides, the CDR3 is TGTGCCAGCAGCTTAGGGACTAGCGGGGGTTCGGATGAGCAGTTCTTC. This gives the protein CASSLGTSGGSDEQFF.